What follows is one T cell receptor (beta chain) and its context. The data originate from a study of regulatory T cells in long-lasting Graves disease. HTBI primers from iRepertoire and Arm-PCR of CDR3 regions yielded the TCR beta libraries. TCRdb analysed the multiplex PCR reads with MiXCR anew, one entry per CDR3 protein. The sample lists fewer than 400,000 distinct CDR3 sequences; 15% to 20% were seen once. Sample time point: newly diagnosed GD, antithyroid drugs for less than 3 months. PBMC-extracted RNA yielded the TCR library. V shed 7 bases and J shed 8 bases, with 20 bases lying between them. The CDR3 is 14 residues long. CDR1 is MDHEN and CDR2 is SYDVKM in the germline V gene.

The sample consisted of peripheral blood mononuclear cells (PBMCs), taken at new diagnosis, from a patient treated with antithyroid drugs. This clonotype was sampled from a female donor with Graves disease. The chain uses TRBV28 and TRBJ1-1, with D possibly being TRBD1 (5 bases). The CDR3 coding sequence is TGTGCCAGCAACTTGGGTGGGACCGTCGCAGAAGCTTTCTTT. Its protein is CASNLGGTVAEAFF.